Below are 11 T cell receptor beta chains sequenced from a single sample in a study of CD8+CD57+ T cells in acquired aplastic anemia (dated by TCRdb to 2016 to 2019). The patients picked for sequencing were ones in whom flow cytometry had shown an expansion of CD8+CD57+ cells. Sequencing took place on an Illumina HiSeq 2000. Genomic DNA was used as template for profiling of TCR beta VDJ combinations and CDR3 sequences. TCRdb reworked the public reads: Q25 trimming with fastp, MiXCR clone assembly, productive beta chains retained. Duplicate CDR3 protein sequences are folded into a single record with the most common DNA and genes. The sample table lists a few hundred thousand distinct CDR3 sequences, more than 25% of them with a count of one. The ten largest clones represent less than 0.85% of the sample. The sequenced material came from sorted CD4+, CD8+, or CD8+CD57+ T cells (not recorded which) from PBMCs. Receptors were obtained from a human donor with aplastic anemia.

This clonotype has ten or more counts. The chain joins TRBV10-3 to TRBJ1-5, with D perhaps TRBD1 (6 bases). The CDR3 extends over 13 amino acids. Germline V lookup: CDR1 ENHRY, CDR2 SYGVKD. V lost 4 bases and J lost 4, with 8 bases in between. CDR3 protein: CAISGQVNQPQHF. The CDR3 DNA is TGTGCCATCAGTGGACAGGTGAATCAGCCCCAGCATTTT.

On this clonotype itself: This may be a read error, as it is one base from a much larger clone. V gene TRBV11-2 combines with J gene TRBJ1-3; a weak D match, TRBD1 (6 bases). The CDR3 covers 17 residues. From germline, CDR1 is SGHAT and CDR2 FQNNGV. V lost 5 bases, J lost 6 bases, and 23 bases lay in between. The CDR3 DNA reads as TGTGCCAGCAGCGTAAGGGGGTCGGGGGGCAACCAAAACACCATATATTTT. The encoded protein is CASSVRGSGGNQNTIYF.

This clonotype was seen more than once but under ten times. This chain links TRBV7-3 with TRBJ2-5, with 8 bases aligning to TRBD2. The CDR3 runs to 16 residues. Per the germline V gene, CDR1 is SGHTA and CDR2 is FQGTGA. The ends lost 4 bases at V and 2 bases at J; junction bases unmatched: 9. CDR3 in DNA: TGTGCCAGCAGCTCGCGGGGACTAGATTCGCAAGAGACCCAGTACTTC. This encodes CASSSRGLDSQETQYF.

This clonotype has ten or more counts. This sequence joins TRBV6-5 and TRBJ2-7; 7 bases align to TRBD1. Unmatched junction bases numbered 3, after V lost 4 bases and J lost 0 bases. Germline lookup yields CDR1 MNHEY and CDR2 SVGAGI. This CDR3 is 14 amino acids long. The CDR3 DNA follows: TGTGCCAGCAGTTTTGACAGGGTCTCCTACGAGCAGTACTTC. It encodes CASSFDRVSYEQYF.

The genes are TRBV2 and TRBJ1-1, with D hard to call. This CDR3 region has 14 residues. Germline V gene lookup returns CDR1 SNHLY and CDR2 FYNNEI. V lost 6 bases and J lost 0, with 11 bases in between. The CDR3 DNA is TGTGCCAGCAGACCCGGACGGATGAACACTGAAGCTTTCTTT. Translating gives CASRPGRMNTEAFF.

The chain employs TRBV5-6 and TRBJ1-6; D gene unclear. From germline, CDR1 is SGHDT and CDR2 YYEEEE. There are 16 residues in the CDR3. V lost 4 bases to trimming and J lost 4 bases, with 15 bases between them. This chain's CDR3 is CASSTPTLDYNSPLHF. The DNA for the CDR3 is TGTGCCAGCAGCACCCCAACCCTGGATTATAATTCACCCCTCCACTTT. Full variable domain (missing parts from reference TRBV5-6 and TRBJ1-6): DAGVTQSPTHLIKTRGQQVTLRCSPKSGHDTVSWYQQALGQGPQFIFQYYEEEERQRGNFPDRFSGHQFPNYSSELNVNALLLGDSALYLCASSTPTLDYNSPLHFGNGTRLTVT.

This clonotype is a singleton in its sample. Given the absence of the conserved phenylalanine or tryptophan at the CDR3 end, a read error is likely. The V gene is TRBV4-1, the J gene TRBJ1-1, with a possible D match to TRBD1 (5 bases). Deletions cut 0 bases from V and 11 bases from J, with 19 bases between. The germline V gene has CDR1 MGHRA and CDR2 YSYEKL. The CDR3 is 15 residues long. CDR3 DNA sequence: TGCGCCAGCAGCCAAGATTTCGGGGGTGGATTGAAGGCTTTCTCT. It translates to CASSQDFGGGLKAFS.

V usage is TRBV29-1 and J usage is TRBJ2-1, with 7 bases identical to TRBD2. The CDR3 covers 16 residues. Per germline, CDR1 SQVTM and CDR2 ANQGSEA. In DNA form, the CDR3 reads TGCAGTGCTAGACCCGGGAGAGGGAGGGCCTACAATGAGCAGTTCTTC. As protein: CSARPGRGRAYNEQFF.

Note on this clonotype: This may be a read error, as it is one base from a much larger clone. V and J are TRBV20-1 and TRBJ2-5; no clear D. V was cut by 6 bases and J by 4 bases, with 15 bases left in between. CDR1 and CDR2 from the germline V gene are DFQATT and SNEGSKA (reference sequence). This CDR3 is built from 13 residues. The CDR3 loop reads CSALEQQTETQYF. The CDR3 DNA follows: TGCAGTGCGTTAGAACAGCAAACAGAGACCCAGTACTTC.

V and J are TRBV5-1 and TRBJ1-5; 9 bases map to TRBD1. The germline CDR1 and CDR2 sequences are SGHRS and YFSETQ. The trim removed 4 bases at V and 4 bases at J, leaving 6 bases unmatched. CDR3 length: 15 residues. CDR3 loop: CASSKGQGENQPQHF. The CDR3 nucleotides read TGCGCCAGCAGCAAGGGACAGGGTGAGAATCAGCCCCAGCATTTT.

The chain has TRBV2 and TRBJ2-3, with TRBD1 identical over 11 bases. CDR1 is SNHLY and CDR2 is FYNNEI in the germline V gene. V was clipped by 6 bases and J by 2 bases; unmatched bases: 7. The CDR3 extends over 16 amino acids. CDR3 region: CASRIRDRGVTDTQYF. For the CDR3, the DNA is TGTGCCAGCAGAATTCGGGACAGGGGGGTCACAGATACGCAGTATTTT.